What follows are 14 T cell receptor beta chains derived from one specimen sequenced in a study of CD8 T cells in Susac syndrome (dated by TCRdb to the late 2010s). Library preparation was by the immunoSEQ multiplex PCR assay. RNA was extracted using the RNeasy kit, and roughly 0.5 to 1 microgram was reverse transcribed with random hexamers. TCRdb reran the public reads through fastp at Q25 and MiXCR, keeping productive beta chains. Every CDR3 protein is listed once, alongside the most common genes and DNA of its rows. Counted in this sample were under 200,000 distinct CDR3 sequences; around 94% of them appeared once. Jointly, the top ten make up approximately 0.11% of the sample. Sequenced input: CD4+ T cells from PBMCs. All receptors come from a human donor with Susac syndrome.

This chain links TRBV5-1 with TRBJ2-5, with TRBD1 matching 7 bases. The CDR3 is made up of 14 amino acids. Germline-derived CDR1 and CDR2 are SGHRS and YFSETQ. Trimming removed 1 base from V and 4 bases from J; junction bases left unmatched: 4. The CDR3 spells CASSLKGAVETQYF. Written as DNA, the CDR3 is TGCGCCAGCAGCTTGAAGGGGGCGGTAGAGACCCAGTACTTC.

The CDR3 DNA reads as TGCAGTGCTAGAGATCCTTCCGCCTTTTATGGCTACACCTTC. It codes for CSARDPSAFYGYTF. V gene TRBV20-1 combines with J gene TRBJ1-2; D not resolved. This CDR3 region has 14 residues. V shed 0 bases and J shed 5 bases, with 13 bases lying between them. The germline CDR1 and CDR2 sequences are DFQATT and SNEGSKA (reference sequence).

This clonotype was seen once. The chain carries TRBV24-1 and TRBJ2-3; D is unclear. The CDR3 is 13 residues long. V was trimmed by 4 bases and J by 4 bases, leaving 8 bases between them. The germline CDR1 and CDR2 sequences are KGHDR and SFDVKD. In DNA, the CDR3 is TGTGCCACCAGTGAAGAGACTCCAGATACGCAGTATTTT. Translated, it gives CATSEETPDTQYF.

This chain joins TRBV20-1 and TRBJ1-2, with TRBD1 matching 8 bases. Germline V gene lookup returns CDR1 DFQATT and CDR2 SNEGSKA (reference sequence). CDR3 length: 13 amino acids. Trimming cost V 6 bases and J 7 bases; bases outside gene matches: 10. CDR3 residues: CSATLQGVGGYTF. CDR3 nucleotide sequence: TGCAGTGCCACCCTACAGGGGGTCGGTGGCTACACCTTC.

The genes are TRBV6-5 and TRBJ2-6, with D possibly matching TRBD1 (5 bases). This CDR3 contains 14 residues. The germline V gene encodes CDR1 MNHEY and CDR2 SVGAGI. Trimming took 2 bases from V and 5 from J, leaving 7 bases between them. The CDR3 is CASSYRGWANVLTF. As DNA, the CDR3 is TGTGCCAGCAGTTACAGGGGCTGGGCCAACGTCCTGACTTTC.

V gene TRBV25-1 combines with J gene TRBJ2-5, with D hard to call. The V gene lost 4 bases and the J gene lost 1 base, with 10 bases spanning the gap. The CDR3 is 14 amino acids. Germline CDR1 MGHDK, CDR2 SYGVNS. The CDR3 nucleotides read TGTGCCAGCAGTGCCGACACCGTCCAAGAGACCCAGTACTTC. As protein: CASSADTVQETQYF.

This clonotype was counted once. The V call is TRBV5-4, the J call TRBJ1-1; TRBD1 might be the D (5 bases). Trimming took off 1 base at V and 3 bases at J, with 10 bases between the two ends. Germline V lookup: CDR1 SGHNT, CDR2 YYREEE (reference sequence). CDR3 size: 14 residues. The CDR3 coding sequence is TGTGCCAGCAGCTTGATAGGGGTCGACACTGAAGCTTTCTTT. It is translated as CASSLIGVDTEAFF. Full variable domain (rest looked up from reference TRBV5-4 and TRBJ1-1): ETGVTQSPTHLIKTRGQQVTLRCSSQSGHNTVSWYQQALGQGPQFIFQYYREEENGRGNFPPRFSGLQFPNYSSELNVNALELDDSALYLCASSLIGVDTEAFFGQGTRLTVV.

The chain couples TRBV7-9 to TRBJ1-5; 9 nucleotides agree with TRBD1. CDR1 and CDR2 from the germline V gene are SEHNR and FQNEAQ (reference sequence). V lost 5 bases to trimming and J lost 5 bases; unmatched junction nucleotides: 4. This CDR3 is 14 amino acids long. The CDR3 coding sequence is TGTGCCAGCAGCCTAACAGGGGGCGATCAGCCCCAGCATTTT. This codes for CASSLTGGDQPQHF.

The rearrangement uses TRBV20-1 and TRBJ2-7; 8 bases are shared with TRBD2. This CDR3 comprises 17 residues. Trimming removed 5 bases from V and 2 bases from J; junction bases left unmatched: 17. Germline loops: CDR1 DFQATT, CDR2 SNEGSKA (reference sequence). The CDR3: CSAVPGTSRTLAYEQYF. Here the CDR3 DNA reads TGCAGTGCTGTACCCGGGACTAGTAGGACGTTAGCCTACGAGCAGTACTTC.

The chain is built from TRBV18 and TRBJ2-1; tentative D call: TRBD2 (5 bases). The CDR3 totals 19 residues. Trimming removed 3 bases at V and 6 bases at J, with 27 bases between. Looked up from germline, CDR1 is KGHSH and CDR2 is LQKENI. CDR3 region: CASSPILAGRLRSSNEQFF. The CDR3 DNA follows: TGTGCCAGCTCACCCATACTGGCAGGCAGACTACGGAGTAGCAATGAGCAGTTCTTC.

The V and J genes are TRBV12-3 or TRBV12-4 and TRBJ2-6; D is possibly TRBD1 (5 bases). Between the trimmed V and J ends, which lost 4 bases and 3 bases, there was a span of 16 bases. The CDR3 contains 17 residues. The CDR3 DNA is TGTGCCAGCAGTTCGGCCATGGGGCGCGGTGGGGCCAACGTCCTGACTTTC. It codes for CASSSAMGRGGANVLTF.

The chain is built from TRBV12-3 or TRBV12-4 and TRBJ1-1, with no clear D. V was shortened by 2 bases and J by 3 bases, with 7 bases between the two germline ends. This CDR3 region has 13 residues. The CDR3 sequence: CASSLTSYTEAFF. The CDR3 coding sequence is TGTGCCAGCAGTTTAACCAGTTACACTGAAGCTTTCTTT.

This chain joins TRBV10-3 and TRBJ2-2, with 8 positions matching TRBD2. The CDR3 loop spans 16 amino acids. CDR1 and CDR2 from the germline V gene are ENHRY and SYGVKD. Unmatched junction bases numbered 8, after V lost 7 bases and J lost 1 base. CDR3 DNA sequence: TGTGCCATCAATAACTTAGCGGGGAAGAACACCGGGGAGCTGTTTTTT. As protein: CAINNLAGKNTGELFF.

The chain recombines TRBV4-3 with TRBJ2-5, with TRBD2 matching over 7 bases. V was clipped by 0 bases and J by 8 bases; unmatched bases: 6. The germline V gene encodes CDR1 LGHNA and CDR2 YSLEER. This CDR3 is 14 amino acids long. The CDR3 loop is CASSQEAREGTQYF. For the CDR3, the DNA is TGCGCCAGCAGCCAAGAGGCGAGGGAGGGTACCCAGTACTTC.